This entry describes one T cell receptor (beta chain). This specimen comes from a study of blood T cell repertoires in COVID-19. Trimming cost V 0 bases and J 8 bases, with 10 bases left between them. This CDR3 region has 14 residues. Germline V gene data show CDR1 as LGHDT and CDR2 as YNNKEL (reference sequence). Per the original methods: The assay estimated nucleated cells by amplifying reference gene primers. The table came from immunoSEQ multiplex PCR; TCRdb's copy has only in-frame clones and leaves some out. That table furnishes V, J and clone size, whereas the DNA furnished D and trimming. The sample holds about 75,000 clones; roughly 91% are singletons and the top ten take roughly a fifth.

Specimen: peripheral blood. The chain uses TRBV3-1 (or the pseudogene TRBV3-2) and TRBJ1-4; D remains unclear. The sequence was collected from a human donor in a cohort sampled during active COVID-19. CDR3 sequence reads: CASSQDLQREKLFF. The CDR3 region has the DNA TGTGCCAGCAGCCAAGACCTTCAGCGGGAAAAACTGTTTTTT.